This T cell receptor (beta chain) was identified in a study of cytomegalovirus exposure and HLA in healthy donors. The study ran its PCR with 60 Vbeta and 13 Jbeta primers. Measured with immunoSEQ multiplex PCR; TCRdb has only the in-frame clones, and not every one. The sample contains about 200,000 clones, approximately 78% of which appear only once. From germline, CDR1 is WNHNN and CDR2 SYGVQD (reference sequence). CDR3 length equals 16 residues. Trimming took 2 bases from V and 6 from J, leaving 16 bases between them. Study observations and caveats: TCR beta chains numbering 150 to 200 were designated cytomegalovirus-associated. It was likely that a cluster of highly shared sequence variants was a sequencing artifact.

About this clone: No antigen is known for it.

This sequence joins TRBV10-1 and TRBJ2-2; a weak D match, TRBD1 (6 bases). The sequence came from a woman aged 40 to 50 in good health and CMV-seronegative. The sequenced sample consisted of PBMCs. The CDR3 protein is CASSEGTGLSAGELFF. The CDR3 nucleotides are TGCGCCAGCAGTGAGGGAACAGGGCTTTCGGCCGGGGAGCTGTTTTTT.